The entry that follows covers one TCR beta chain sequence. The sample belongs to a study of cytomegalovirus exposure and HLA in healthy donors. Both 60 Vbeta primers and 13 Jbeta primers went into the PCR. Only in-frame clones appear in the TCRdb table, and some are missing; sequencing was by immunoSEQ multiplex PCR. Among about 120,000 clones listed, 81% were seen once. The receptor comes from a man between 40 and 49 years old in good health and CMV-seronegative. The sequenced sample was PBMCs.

The DNA of the CDR3 is TGTGCCAGCAGAACCGGGACCCCAGGGGCCGGGGAGCTGTTTTTT. Amino acid sequence: CASRTGTPGAGELFF. The rearrangement uses TRBV7-2 and TRBJ2-2; TRBD1 might be the D (6 bases). CDR3 size: 15 residues. Germline lookup yields CDR1 SGHTA and CDR2 FQGNSA. Trimming took off 6 bases at V and 6 bases at J, with 17 bases between the two ends.